Listed below are T cell receptor beta chains from one sample, sequenced in a study of siplizumab effects on memory and regulatory T cells. Data came from immunoSEQ multiplex PCR; TCRdb stores just in-frame clones and leaves some out. The table records some 100,000 clones, more than 95% of them present only once. The sequenced material came from naive CD4+ T cells sorted from blood. These receptors came from a human donor in good health. The CDR3 runs from the conserved cysteine through the conserved F or W. The order of the fields is D gene, V gene, J gene, clone size, CDR3 DNA, CDR3 protein. D genes are given only for firm matches. The size of a clone is reported for some rows only, either as once, few or many, or as a class for expanded clones.

d_gene: TRBD2; v_gene: TRBV28; j_gene: TRBJ2-7; abundance: NA; CDR3nt: TGTGCCAGCATCCCTCATGGGGGGGGATACGAGCAGTACTTC; CDR3aa: CASIPHGGGYEQYF
d_gene: NA; v_gene: TRBV9; j_gene: TRBJ1-2; abundance: once; CDR3nt: TGTGCCAGTACCGGGACAAACTCGAATGGCTACACCTTC; CDR3aa: CASTGTNSNGYTF
d_gene: TRBD1; v_gene: TRBV7-2; j_gene: TRBJ2-1; abundance: NA; CDR3nt: TGTGCCAGCAGCTATCCGCGGGGACAGGGTAGGGGTGAGCAGTTCTTC; CDR3aa: CASSYPRGQGRGEQFF
d_gene: NA; v_gene: TRBV2; j_gene: TRBJ1-2; abundance: NA; CDR3nt: TGTGCCAGCAGTGGTCCAGGGTCTCACTATGGCTACACCTTC; CDR3aa: CASSGPGSHYGYTF
d_gene: NA; v_gene: TRBV2; j_gene: TRBJ2-7; abundance: NA; CDR3nt: TGTGCCAGCAGTGAAGCGCTTCAGTGGGACAAGTCCTACGAGCAGTACTTC; CDR3aa: CASSEALQWDKSYEQYF
d_gene: NA; v_gene: TRBV5-1; j_gene: TRBJ2-1; abundance: NA; CDR3nt: TGCGCCAGCAGCGGTACCAATGAGCAGTTCTTC; CDR3aa: CASSGTNEQFF
d_gene: NA; v_gene: TRBV7-9; j_gene: TRBJ1-3; abundance: NA; CDR3nt: TGTGCCAGCAGCTTTGCGGGCCCCCGAGGAAACACCATATATTTT; CDR3aa: CASSFAGPRGNTIYF
d_gene: NA; v_gene: TRBV7-9; j_gene: TRBJ1-3; abundance: NA; CDR3nt: TGTGCCAGCAGCTTCCGAGGGGTCGGAAACACCATATATTTT; CDR3aa: CASSFRGVGNTIYF
d_gene: NA; v_gene: TRBV9; j_gene: TRBJ2-5; abundance: once; CDR3nt: TGTGCCAGCAGCGTAGAGGGGCTGGAAGAGACCCAGTACTTC; CDR3aa: CASSVEGLEETQYF
d_gene: NA; v_gene: TRBV6-4; j_gene: TRBJ2-1; abundance: NA; CDR3nt: TGTGCCAGCAGTGACAGGGCATCTCCGCAGTTCTTC; CDR3aa: CASSDRASPQFF
d_gene: TRBD2; v_gene: TRBV28; j_gene: TRBJ2-1; abundance: NA; CDR3nt: TGTGCCAGCAGACCTAGCGGGGGCCCATACAATGAGCAGTTCTTC; CDR3aa: CASRPSGGPYNEQFF
d_gene: NA; v_gene: TRBV7-9; j_gene: TRBJ1-6; abundance: NA; CDR3nt: TGTGCCAGCAGCTTGTCCCGGAGCTCCTATAATTCACCCCTCCACTTT; CDR3aa: CASSLSRSSYNSPLHF
d_gene: NA; v_gene: TRBV7-9; j_gene: TRBJ2-3; abundance: NA; CDR3nt: TGTGCCAGCAGCTTATTCCAGCGGTTAGCTAGCACAGATACGCAGTATTTT; CDR3aa: CASSLFQRLASTDTQYF
d_gene: NA; v_gene: TRBV2; j_gene: TRBJ1-4; abundance: NA; CDR3nt: TGTGCCAGCAGTGGAAGGGAATCGGAGAAACTGTTTTTT; CDR3aa: CASSGRESEKLFF
d_gene: TRBD1; v_gene: TRBV4-1; j_gene: TRBJ1-2; abundance: NA; CDR3nt: TGCGCCAGCAGCCCACCGGGACAGGGATTCTATGGCTACACCTTC; CDR3aa: CASSPPGQGFYGYTF
d_gene: NA; v_gene: TRBV6-6; j_gene: TRBJ1-1; abundance: NA; CDR3nt: TGTGCCAGCAGTTACGCCCCCTGGGGGTTGAACACTGAAGCTTTCTTT; CDR3aa: CASSYAPWGLNTEAFF
d_gene: NA; v_gene: TRBV19; j_gene: TRBJ1-4; abundance: once; CDR3nt: TGTGCCAGTAGTATCTCGGGAAGGGAAAAACTGTTTTTT; CDR3aa: CASSISGREKLFF
d_gene: NA; v_gene: TRBV5-1; j_gene: TRBJ2-4; abundance: NA; CDR3nt: TGCGCCAGCAGCTCAATGGGGGGAGCCAAAAACATTCAGTACTTC; CDR3aa: CASSSMGGAKNIQYF
d_gene: NA; v_gene: TRBV28; j_gene: TRBJ2-7; abundance: NA; CDR3nt: TGTGCCAGCAGTACGGGACGGAGCTCCTACGAGCAGTACTTC; CDR3aa: CASSTGRSSYEQYF
d_gene: NA; v_gene: TRBV4-1; j_gene: TRBJ2-5; abundance: NA; CDR3nt: TGCGCCAGCAGCCAAGGGGCAGTAGAGACCCAGTACTTC; CDR3aa: CASSQGAVETQYF
d_gene: TRBD1; v_gene: TRBV19; j_gene: TRBJ2-2; abundance: NA; CDR3nt: TGTGCCAGTACCACGGACAGGGGCACCGGGGAGCTGTTTTTT; CDR3aa: CASTTDRGTGELFF
d_gene: NA; v_gene: TRBV19; j_gene: TRBJ1-2; abundance: once; CDR3nt: TGTGCCAGTAGTATAGGGGAAGGCTATGGCTACACCTTC; CDR3aa: CASSIGEGYGYTF
d_gene: NA; v_gene: TRBV6-1; j_gene: TRBJ1-2; abundance: NA; CDR3nt: TGTGCCAGCAGTTCCGACCGTGGCTACACCTTC; CDR3aa: CASSSDRGYTF
d_gene: NA; v_gene: TRBV28; j_gene: TRBJ2-5; abundance: NA; CDR3nt: TGTGCCAGCAGTCAGGACAGCCAAGAGACCCAGTACTTC; CDR3aa: CASSQDSQETQYF
d_gene: NA; v_gene: TRBV2; j_gene: TRBJ1-2; abundance: once; CDR3nt: TGTGCCAGCAGTGCGGCAACTTATGGCTACACCTTC; CDR3aa: CASSAATYGYTF
d_gene: TRBD1; v_gene: TRBV10-1; j_gene: TRBJ1-6; abundance: NA; CDR3nt: TGCGCCAGCAGACCCGACAGGGGGCCGTGGTTTGGGAATTCACCCCTCCACTTT; CDR3aa: CASRPDRGPWFGNSPLHF
d_gene: TRBD1; v_gene: TRBV14; j_gene: TRBJ2-7; abundance: NA; CDR3nt: TGTGCCAGCAGCCTATTTCGACAGGGGTCCTACGAGCAGTACTTC; CDR3aa: CASSLFRQGSYEQYF
d_gene: NA; v_gene: TRBV15; j_gene: TRBJ2-7; abundance: NA; CDR3nt: TGTGCCACCAGCAGCGAACAGGGCTCCTACGAGCAGTACTTC; CDR3aa: CATSSEQGSYEQYF
d_gene: TRBD1; v_gene: TRBV2; j_gene: TRBJ2-3; abundance: NA; CDR3nt: TGTGCCAGCAGTGAACTGGTCGCACCTTTGGACTACGACAGGGGCGGCACAGATACGCAGTATTTT; CDR3aa: CASSELVAPLDYDRGGTDTQYF
d_gene: TRBD1; v_gene: TRBV6-1; j_gene: TRBJ2-2; abundance: once; CDR3nt: TGTGCCAGCAGTGAACCGGGACAGGGCTTCGGGGAGCTGTTTTTT; CDR3aa: CASSEPGQGFGELFF
d_gene: NA; v_gene: TRBV6-5; j_gene: TRBJ1-2; abundance: NA; CDR3nt: TGTGCCAGCACCCGGGACTCGGCGTATGGCTACACCTTC; CDR3aa: CASTRDSAYGYTF
d_gene: TRBD2; v_gene: TRBV5-4; j_gene: TRBJ2-6; abundance: NA; CDR3nt: TGTGCCACCGGGGGAGGGTCGTCCTCTGGGGCCAACGTCCTGACTTTC; CDR3aa: CATGGGSSSGANVLTF
d_gene: NA; v_gene: TRBV10-3; j_gene: TRBJ2-7; abundance: NA; CDR3nt: TGTGCCATCAGTGCCGACCCAACCTACGAGCAGTACTTC; CDR3aa: CAISADPTYEQYF
d_gene: TRBD1; v_gene: TRBV5-1; j_gene: TRBJ2-3; abundance: NA; CDR3nt: TGCGCCAGCAGCGTGGGACAGAACACAGATACGCAGTATTTT; CDR3aa: CASSVGQNTDTQYF
d_gene: TRBD1; v_gene: TRBV14; j_gene: TRBJ2-7; abundance: NA; CDR3nt: TGTGCCAGCAGCCAAGGGGGGACAGGGAAATACGAGCAGTACTTC; CDR3aa: CASSQGGTGKYEQYF
d_gene: TRBD1; v_gene: TRBV5-6; j_gene: TRBJ1-6; abundance: NA; CDR3nt: TGTGCCAGCAGCTTGGGGACAGGGCATTCACCCCTCCACTTT; CDR3aa: CASSLGTGHSPLHF
d_gene: NA; v_gene: TRBV27; j_gene: TRBJ2-5; abundance: NA; CDR3nt: TGTGCCAGCAGTTTGGGCGCCAATCTTCGTACGGGGACCCAGTACTTC; CDR3aa: CASSLGANLRTGTQYF
d_gene: TRBD2; v_gene: TRBV7-9; j_gene: TRBJ2-5; abundance: NA; CDR3nt: TGTGCCAGCAGCTTATTCCCGAGCGGGGGGACGGAGACCCAGTACTTC; CDR3aa: CASSLFPSGGTETQYF
d_gene: NA; v_gene: TRBV5-4; j_gene: TRBJ1-1; abundance: NA; CDR3nt: TGTGCCAGCAGCTTGTTAGGGGGGGTTCCTGAAGCTTTCTTT; CDR3aa: CASSLLGGVPEAFF
d_gene: TRBD2; v_gene: TRBV10-3; j_gene: TRBJ2-1; abundance: NA; CDR3nt: TGTGCCATCAGTGAGGGTACTAGCGGTCGAAATGAGCAGTTCTTC; CDR3aa: CAISEGTSGRNEQFF
d_gene: TRBD1; v_gene: TRBV28; j_gene: TRBJ1-5; abundance: NA; CDR3nt: TGTGCCAGCAGTCCCTTCAGGGACAGGGTCTATAGCAATCAGCCCCAGCATTTT; CDR3aa: CASSPFRDRVYSNQPQHF
d_gene: TRBD1; v_gene: TRBV19; j_gene: TRBJ1-5; abundance: NA; CDR3nt: TGTGCCAGTAGTATGGTGGACAGGATAGATCAGCCCCAGCATTTT; CDR3aa: CASSMVDRIDQPQHF
d_gene: TRBD1; v_gene: TRBV6-5; j_gene: TRBJ1-1; abundance: NA; CDR3nt: TGTGCCAGCAGTTATCCGTCGACAGGGCGGAACACTGAAGCTTTCTTT; CDR3aa: CASSYPSTGRNTEAFF
d_gene: NA; v_gene: TRBV5-1; j_gene: TRBJ2-6; abundance: NA; CDR3nt: TGCGCCAGCAGCTTGGAAGTTGGGGCCAACGTCCTGACTTTC; CDR3aa: CASSLEVGANVLTF
d_gene: NA; v_gene: TRBV19; j_gene: TRBJ1-1; abundance: NA; CDR3nt: TGTGCCAGTAGTATTACTCTAACGGGCGCTGAAGCTTTCTTT; CDR3aa: CASSITLTGAEAFF
d_gene: NA; v_gene: TRBV5-4; j_gene: TRBJ2-3; abundance: NA; CDR3nt: TGTGCCAGCAGCAAAAGAAACGACGCGGGCACAGATACGCAGTATTTT; CDR3aa: CASSKRNDAGTDTQYF
d_gene: NA; v_gene: TRBV2; j_gene: TRBJ2-7; abundance: NA; CDR3nt: TGTGCCAGCAGCGCTAACGAGCAGTACTTC; CDR3aa: CASSANEQYF
d_gene: NA; v_gene: TRBV18; j_gene: TRBJ1-5; abundance: few; CDR3nt: TGTGCCAGCTCACCAAACGGCCTTAGCAATCAGCCCCAGCATTTT; CDR3aa: CASSPNGLSNQPQHF
d_gene: TRBD2; v_gene: TRBV9; j_gene: TRBJ2-1; abundance: NA; CDR3nt: TGTGCCAGCAGCGAGGACCGACTAGCGGGGGCATACAATGAGCAGTTCTTC; CDR3aa: CASSEDRLAGAYNEQFF
d_gene: NA; v_gene: TRBV19; j_gene: TRBJ1-2; abundance: NA; CDR3nt: TGTGCCAGTAGTATAGATCGTACGGCAGGGCCGTGGAGTCTCTATGGCTACACCTTC; CDR3aa: CASSIDRTAGPWSLYGYTF
d_gene: TRBD1; v_gene: TRBV5-6; j_gene: TRBJ2-7; abundance: once; CDR3nt: TGTGCCAGCAGCCAGACAGGGCCCTACGAGCAGTACTTC; CDR3aa: CASSQTGPYEQYF
d_gene: TRBD1; v_gene: TRBV6-1; j_gene: TRBJ1-2; abundance: NA; CDR3nt: TGTGCCAGCAACGTAGCCAGGGGGCAGAACTATGGCTACACCTTC; CDR3aa: CASNVARGQNYGYTF
d_gene: NA; v_gene: TRBV28; j_gene: TRBJ1-2; abundance: NA; CDR3nt: TGTGCCAGCAGTTTTTTGATTGGCTACACCTTC; CDR3aa: CASSFLIGYTF
d_gene: NA; v_gene: TRBV7-2; j_gene: TRBJ1-1; abundance: NA; CDR3nt: TGTGCCAGCAGCTTAGTGGGCTCGGGCACTGAAGCTTTCTTT; CDR3aa: CASSLVGSGTEAFF
d_gene: NA; v_gene: TRBV5-6; j_gene: TRBJ1-5; abundance: once; CDR3nt: TGTGCCAGCAGCTTGGGTGTCGAGTACGGGGAGTTGGATTTT; CDR3aa: CASSLGVEYGELDF
d_gene: NA; v_gene: TRBV4-1; j_gene: TRBJ2-3; abundance: NA; CDR3nt: TGCGCCAGCAGCCAAGGAGCGGATCCTAGCACAGATACGCAGTATTTT; CDR3aa: CASSQGADPSTDTQYF
d_gene: NA; v_gene: TRBV7-9; j_gene: TRBJ2-1; abundance: once; CDR3nt: TGTGCCAGCAGCTTACAGCAGATCGATGAGCAGTTCTTC; CDR3aa: CASSLQQIDEQFF